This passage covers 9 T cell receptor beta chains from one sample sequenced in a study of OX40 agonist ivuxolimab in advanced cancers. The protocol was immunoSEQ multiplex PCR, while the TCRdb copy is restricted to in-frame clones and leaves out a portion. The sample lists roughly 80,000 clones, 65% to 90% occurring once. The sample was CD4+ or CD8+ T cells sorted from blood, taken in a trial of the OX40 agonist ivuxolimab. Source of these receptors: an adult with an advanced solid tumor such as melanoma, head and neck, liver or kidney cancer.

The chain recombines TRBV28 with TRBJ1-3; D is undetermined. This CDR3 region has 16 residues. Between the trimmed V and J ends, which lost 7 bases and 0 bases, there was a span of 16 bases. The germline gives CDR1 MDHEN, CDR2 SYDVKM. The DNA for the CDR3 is TGTGCCAGCACCCTAAGGCGGTTTCTCTCTGGAAACACCATATATTTT. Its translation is CASTLRRFLSGNTIYF.

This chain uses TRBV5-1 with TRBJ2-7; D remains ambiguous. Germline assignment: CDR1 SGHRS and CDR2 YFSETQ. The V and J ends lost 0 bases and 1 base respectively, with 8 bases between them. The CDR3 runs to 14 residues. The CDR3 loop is CASSLGSTSYEQYF. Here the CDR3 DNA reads TGCGCCAGCAGCTTGGGCTCCACTTCCTACGAGCAGTACTTC.

The CDR3 DNA is TGCGCCAGCAGCCAAGACCCGGGACAGGGAATATGGAGTGGGGCCAACGTCCTGACTTTC. Its translation: CASSQDPGQGIWSGANVLTF. V usage is TRBV4-3 and J usage is TRBJ2-6; 9 bases match TRBD1. Germline V gene lookup returns CDR1 LGHNA and CDR2 YSLEER. The V and J ends lost 0 bases and 3 bases, in that order; junction bases with no gene match: 12. The CDR3 runs 20 residues.

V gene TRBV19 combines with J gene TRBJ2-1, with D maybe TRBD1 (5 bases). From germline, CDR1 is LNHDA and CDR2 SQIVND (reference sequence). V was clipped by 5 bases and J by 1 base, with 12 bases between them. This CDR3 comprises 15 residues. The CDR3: CASSFREGSYNEQFF. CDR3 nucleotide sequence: TGTGCCAGTAGTTTCAGGGAAGGGTCCTACAATGAGCAGTTCTTC.

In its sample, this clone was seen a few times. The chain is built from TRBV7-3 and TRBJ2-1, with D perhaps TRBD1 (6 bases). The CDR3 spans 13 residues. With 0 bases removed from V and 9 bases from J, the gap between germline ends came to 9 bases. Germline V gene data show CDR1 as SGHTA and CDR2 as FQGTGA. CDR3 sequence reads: CASSLTGTSEQFF. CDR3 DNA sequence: TGTGCCAGCAGCTTAACGGGGACAAGTGAGCAGTTCTTC. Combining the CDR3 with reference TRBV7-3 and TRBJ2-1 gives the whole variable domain GAGVSQTPSNKVTEKGKYVELRCDPISGHTALYWYRQSLGQGPEFLIYFQGTGAADDSGLPNDRFFAVRPEGSVSTLKIQRTERGDSAVYLCASSLTGTSEQFFGPGTRLTVL.

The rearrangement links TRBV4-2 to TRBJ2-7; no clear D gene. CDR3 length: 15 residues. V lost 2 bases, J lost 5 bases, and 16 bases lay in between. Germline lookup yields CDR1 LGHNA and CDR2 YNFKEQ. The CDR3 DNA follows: TGTGCCAGCAGCCAACACAACCTCCCCTGGGACGAGCAGTACTTC. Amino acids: CASSQHNLPWDEQYF.

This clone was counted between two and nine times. The CDR3 loop is CASSPRTRYEQYF. The CDR3 bases are TGTGCCAGCAGCCCCCGAACTAGATACGAGCAGTACTTC. V is TRBV11-2 and J is TRBJ2-7, with a tentative D call TRBD2 (5 bases). The ends were cut back, 5 bases at V and 4 bases at J, with 12 bases in the middle. Germline CDR1 SGHAT, CDR2 FQNNGV. The CDR3 is 13 amino acids.

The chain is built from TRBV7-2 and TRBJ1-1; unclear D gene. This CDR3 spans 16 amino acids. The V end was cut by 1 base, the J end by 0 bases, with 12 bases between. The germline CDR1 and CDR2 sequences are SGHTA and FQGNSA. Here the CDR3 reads CASSLVPTGMNTEAFF. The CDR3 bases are TGTGCCAGCAGCTTAGTCCCGACGGGTATGAACACTGAAGCTTTCTTT.

CDR3 in amino acids: CSVSPRGRGYNEQFF. CDR3 sequence (DNA): TGCAGCGTGTCCCCCAGAGGCCGGGGTTACAATGAGCAGTTCTTC. The rearrangement links TRBV29-1 to TRBJ2-1, with D perhaps TRBD2 (5 bases). The V end was cut by 6 bases, the J end by 4 bases, with 19 bases between. The CDR3 has 15 residues. CDR1 SQVTM and CDR2 ANQGSEA come from the germline V gene.